Listed here are 24 T cell receptor beta chains from one sample, sequenced in a study of blood T cell repertoires in COVID-19 (dated by TCRdb to the early 2020s). Library construction relied on the immunoSEQ multiplex PCR assay. The table was pulled from immuneACCESS by TCRdb, which kept in-frame rearrangements only. Such tables lose some clones; where checked, under half of the loss comes from unresolved V genes, and the rest has no known cause. The sample table holds about 350,000 clones, of which around nine tenths were seen once. About 3.9% of the sample lies in the top ten. Input material: peripheral blood. Receptor source: a woman aged 55-70 years with COVID-19, enrolled during active disease.

The chain has TRBV19 and TRBJ1-1, with D hard to call. Germline V CDR1 and CDR2: LNHDA, SQIVND (reference sequence). The CDR3 consists of 16 residues. The V gene lost 4 bases and the J gene lost 1 base, with 16 bases spanning the gap. CDR3 loop: CASSTPRRGGNTEAFF. DNA for the CDR3: TGTGCCAGTAGTACTCCAAGGCGGGGAGGGAACACTGAAGCTTTCTTT.

The J gene is TRBJ1-1, the V gene TRBV7-9; D unresolved. The V gene lost 3 bases and the J gene lost 5 bases, with 7 bases spanning the gap. Germline CDR1 is SEHNR and CDR2 is FQNEAQ (reference sequence). The CDR3 has 12 residues. The CDR3 protein is CASSFAETEAFF. The CDR3 DNA reads as TGTGCCAGCAGCTTTGCGGAAACTGAAGCTTTCTTT.

This clone showed up just once. The chain links TRBV28 to TRBJ1-3, with D hard to call. The length of the CDR3 is 16 residues. V was cut by 5 bases and J by 0 bases, with 14 bases left in between. Germline loops: CDR1 MDHEN, CDR2 SYDVKM. CDR3 region: CASSPPARISGNTIYF. The CDR3 DNA reads TGTGCCAGCAGTCCCCCTGCCAGAATCTCTGGAAACACCATATATTTT.

The chain couples TRBV4-1 to TRBJ1-3; D is perhaps TRBD1 (6 bases). Germline loops: CDR1 MGHRA, CDR2 YSYEKL. The CDR3 covers 17 residues. V lost 6 bases to trimming and J lost 4 bases, with 22 bases between them. The CDR3 nucleotides read TGCGCCAGCAGACTCCGAGCCGTAAGAGGGGGAGGAAACACCATATATTTT. Residues: CASRLRAVRGGGNTIYF.

The sample holds a few counts of this clone. The chain recombines TRBV10-3 with TRBJ1-1, with 8 bases lining up with TRBD1. The CDR3 spans 14 residues. Germline-derived CDR1 and CDR2 are ENHRY and SYGVKD. J was trimmed by 6 bases and V by 10 bases; bases with no gene match: 13. This chain's CDR3 is CATRSGQDFSEAFF. DNA of the CDR3: TGTGCCACCCGTTCGGGACAGGATTTTTCTGAAGCTTTCTTT.

V and J are TRBV5-1 and TRBJ2-3; a weak D match, TRBD2 (6 bases). Trimming removed 4 bases at V and 4 bases at J, with 10 bases between. Germline V lookup: CDR1 SGHRS, CDR2 YFSETQ. CDR3 length equals 13 residues. CDR3 region: CASSPGGSDTQYF. The CDR3 DNA follows: TGCGCCAGCAGCCCCGGGGGTTCAGATACGCAGTATTTT.

The chain joins TRBV7-9 to TRBJ2-7; no firm D call. This CDR3 is 14 amino acids long. The germline gives CDR1 SEHNR, CDR2 FQNEAQ (reference sequence). V was shortened by 9 bases and J by 2 bases, with 17 bases between the two germline ends. Written as DNA, the CDR3 is TGTGCCAGTTCTGACGCTCAGGCCACCTACGAGCAGTACTTC. It is translated as CASSDAQATYEQYF.

The chain recombines TRBV27 with TRBJ2-1, with a tentative D call TRBD2 (5 bases). This CDR3 comprises 16 residues. V lost 5 bases to trimming and J lost 5 bases, with 19 bases between them. CDR1 is MNHEY and CDR2 is SMNVEV in the germline V gene (reference sequence). CDR3 amino acids: CASSRASFRDHNEQFF. The CDR3 DNA reads TGTGCCAGCAGTAGGGCTAGCTTCCGCGACCACAATGAGCAGTTCTTC.

This sequence joins TRBV11-1 and TRBJ2-1; 10 bases line up with TRBD1. There are 14 residues in the CDR3. CDR1 and CDR2 (germline): SGHAT, FQDESV (reference sequence). V lost 8 bases and J lost 6; bases outside the gene matches: 7. The CDR3 loop is CASRRGQGRNEQFF. CDR3 in DNA: TGTGCCAGCCGCCGGGGACAGGGGCGCAATGAGCAGTTCTTC.

The chain employs TRBV6-5 and TRBJ1-4; the D gene is possibly TRBD1 (6 bases). CDR1 and CDR2 (germline): MNHEY, SVGAGI. The germline V and J ends were trimmed by 0 bases and 4 bases, with 12 bases remaining between them. The CDR3 sequence is 16 residues long. CDR3 protein: CASSYSGTRGNEKLFF. The CDR3, as DNA: TGTGCCAGCAGTTACTCAGGGACCAGGGGTAATGAAAAACTGTTTTTT.

The chain combines TRBV5-1 with TRBJ2-3; the match to TRBD2 covers 8 bases. After removal of 4 bases from V and 2 bases from J, the junction contained 12 bases not matched to a gene. Germline CDR1 SGHRS, CDR2 YFSETQ. The CDR3 runs 17 residues. The CDR3 here is CASSRVDSGDYTDTQYF. In nucleotides, the CDR3 is TGCGCCAGCAGCCGAGTCGATAGCGGGGATTACACAGATACGCAGTATTTT.

The CDR3: CANRQGPNYGYTF. The CDR3 coding sequence is TGTGCCAACCGACAGGGGCCTAACTATGGCTACACCTTC. The chain has TRBV6-5 and TRBJ1-2, with 8 bases fitting TRBD1. From germline, CDR1 is MNHEY and CDR2 SVGAGI. The CDR3 extends over 13 amino acids. After removal of 10 bases from V and 0 bases from J, the junction contained 4 bases not matched to a gene.

The chain is built from TRBV28 and TRBJ1-5; D not resolved. The V end lost 5 bases, the J end lost 6 bases, and 8 bases lay between the germline ends. Germline values: CDR1 MDHEN, CDR2 SYDVKM. The CDR3 is 12 amino acids. This chain's CDR3 is CASSPGSQPQHF. The CDR3 bases are TGTGCCAGCAGTCCCGGGAGTCAGCCCCAGCATTTT.

This rearrangement joins TRBV7-8 to TRBJ1-5; D is perhaps TRBD1 (5 bases). This CDR3 region has 16 residues. CDR1 is SGHVS and CDR2 is FQNEAQ in the germline V gene. V dropped 1 base and J dropped 9 bases, with 19 bases sitting between them. In DNA form, the CDR3 reads TGTGCCAGCAGCTTAGGGGAGGGGCAACCGAAGGTGCCCCAGCATTTT. This sequence encodes CASSLGEGQPKVPQHF.

The chain links TRBV7-7 to TRBJ1-3; D unclear. Germline CDR1 is SSHAT and CDR2 is FNYEAQ (reference sequence). This CDR3 region has 13 residues. V was pared by 1 base and J by 2 bases, with 3 bases between. The CDR3 loop is CASSLGPGNTIYF. The CDR3 nucleotides are TGTGCCAGCAGCTTAGGGCCTGGAAACACCATATATTTT.

The V gene is TRBV18, the J gene TRBJ1-2, with 8 bases lining up with TRBD1. Germline CDR1 reads KGHSH; CDR2 reads LQKENI. The length of the CDR3 is 17 residues. V shed 3 bases and J 4 bases; nucleotides not matched to a gene: 13. CDR3 in DNA: TGTGCCAGCTCACCCGCCCCACAGGGGGGTCGTGGCTATGGCTACACCTTC. Translating it yields CASSPAPQGGRGYGYTF. Full variable domain (missing parts from reference TRBV18 and TRBJ1-2): NAGVMQNPRHLVRRRGQEARLRCSPMKGHSHVYWYRQLPEEGLKFMVYLQKENIIDESGMPKERFSAEFPKEGPSILRIQQVVRGDSAAYFCASSPAPQGGRGYGYTFGSGTRLTVV.

The V gene is TRBV2, the J gene TRBJ1-6; 8 nucleotides agree with TRBD1. V dropped 7 bases and J dropped 5; count of bases not matched to a gene: 7. The CDR3 is 15 residues long. Per the germline V gene, CDR1 is SNHLY and CDR2 is FYNNEI. Here the CDR3 reads CASMRTGKNNSPLHF. CDR3 DNA sequence: TGTGCCAGCATGAGGACAGGGAAAAATAATTCACCCCTCCACTTT.

With respect to this clone: This sample also contains other DNA sequences that code for the same CDR3. V gene TRBV12-3 or TRBV12-4 combines with J gene TRBJ1-4; no reliable D call. V lost 3 bases and J lost 7, with 9 bases in between. CDR3 length: 13 amino acids. The DNA of the CDR3 is TGTGCCAGCAGTTTTGTAGGAGGTGAAAAACTGTTTTTT. Translated: CASSFVGGEKLFF.

In this sample, this clone turned up once. The chain joins TRBV5-1 to TRBJ1-4, with TRBD1 as a possible D gene (5 bases). The CDR3 is made up of 13 amino acids. CDR1 SGHRS and CDR2 YFSETQ come from the germline V gene. V was shortened by 4 bases and J by 8 bases, with 12 bases between the two germline ends. The CDR3 DNA reads as TGCGCCAGCAGCCACGGCGGGGGGGAAAAACTGTTTTTT. Protein product: CASSHGGGEKLFF.

The chain recombines TRBV6-5 with TRBJ2-7; no clear D. The V gene lost 2 bases and the J gene lost 3 bases, with 8 bases spanning the gap. This CDR3 is 13 amino acids long. The germline V gene encodes CDR1 MNHEY and CDR2 SVGAGI. CDR3 coding DNA: TGTGCCAGCAGTTACGTACCAGGCTACGAGCAGTACTTC. This gives the protein CASSYVPGYEQYF.

V usage is TRBV29-1 and J usage is TRBJ2-7; 9 positions match TRBD2. From germline, CDR1 is SQVTM and CDR2 ANQGSEA. The CDR3 length is 13 residues. Trimming removed 4 bases from V and 6 bases from J; junction bases left unmatched: 7. CDR3 in DNA: TGCAGCGTTGCCGGCGGGGGGGCGTTCGAGCAGTACTTC. Its protein product is CSVAGGGAFEQYF.

The rearrangement links TRBV28 to TRBJ1-4; D not resolved. Between the trimmed V and J ends, which lost 5 bases and 3 bases, there was a span of 13 bases. The CDR3 covers 15 residues. CDR1 and CDR2 from the germline V gene are MDHEN and SYDVKM. CDR3: CASSAPVIANEKLFF. DNA for the CDR3: TGTGCCAGCAGTGCGCCCGTAATAGCTAATGAAAAACTGTTTTTT.

This chain uses TRBV21-1 with TRBJ2-3; whether TRBD1, the table's D call, matches the DNA was not checked. TRBV21-1 corresponds to a pseudogene. The CDR3 length is 16 residues. This CDR3 reads CASSYLKEQGADTQYF. The CDR3 nucleotides are TGTGCCAGCAGCTACCTGAAGGAACAGGGGGCAGATACGCAGTATTTT.

This CDR3 reads CASSLQGDYQPQHF. The CDR3 bases are TGTGCCAGCAGCTTGCAGGGCGATTATCAGCCCCAGCATTTT. V is TRBV5-6 and J is TRBJ1-5, with D perhaps TRBD1 (5 bases). V was pared by 1 base and J by 5 bases, with 10 bases between. Germline CDR1 is SGHDT and CDR2 is YYEEEE. The CDR3 consists of 14 residues. Using reference TRBV5-6 and TRBJ1-5 for the parts outside the CDR3, the full variable domain is DAGVTQSPTHLIKTRGQQVTLRCSPKSGHDTVSWYQQALGQGPQFIFQYYEEEERQRGNFPDRFSGHQFPNYSSELNVNALLLGDSALYLCASSLQGDYQPQHFGDGTRLSIL.